This T cell receptor beta chain was identified during a study of cytomegalovirus exposure and HLA in healthy donors. Study-level findings and limits: A later analysis found that most CMV-associated TCR beta chains appeared HLA-restricted. Three chains linked to CMV were shown in vitro to be specific for CMV antigens.

As regards this clone: Its specificity is unknown.

J was trimmed by 0 bases and V by 7 bases; bases with no gene match: 11. The CDR3 has 17 residues. The germline V gene has CDR1 LNHDA and CDR2 SQIVND (reference sequence). PCR used 60 Vbeta primers and 13 Jbeta primers. As originally analysed: Later reanalysis found about 78 million unique TCR beta chains, about 10 million of them shared. Method: immunoSEQ multiplex PCR; TCRdb's copy keeps in-frame clones and lacks some. V, J and clone size are those of that table, while D and trimming were read from the DNA. The sample holds fewer than 250,000 clones; roughly four fifths are singletons and the top ten take less than 2%.

Sequencing was performed on PBMCs. This clonotype was sampled from a man younger than 30 in good health and CMV-seronegative. The J gene is TRBJ1-3, the V gene TRBV19; 8 bases align to TRBD1. CDR3 nucleotides: TGTGCCAGTAACCCAGGACAGGGCGACCTCTCTGGAAACACCATATATTTT. Its protein is CASNPGQGDLSGNTIYF.